This T cell receptor beta chain was identified during a study of T cell changes during pregnancy in multiple sclerosis. In germline, CDR1 is WSHSY, CDR2 SAAADI. The CDR3 is 15 amino acids. Trimming at V came to 6 bases and at J to 6 bases, leaving 11 bases not matched to a gene. The data were produced by immunoSEQ multiplex PCR, yet TCRdb's version contains in-frame clones alone and is incomplete. The table records 90,000 to 130,000 clones, approximately 90% of them present only once. This clone was seen once. Source: peripheral blood, taken in the third trimester of pregnancy. The V and J genes are TRBV10-2 and TRBJ1-5; 7 nucleotides line up with TRBD1. This clonotype was sampled from a female donor with multiple sclerosis, enrolled in a pregnancy study. Written as DNA, the CDR3 is TGCGCCAGCAGATCGACAGGGAAAGTGGGTCAGCCCCAGCATTTT. This codes for CASRSTGKVGQPQHF.